This T cell receptor (beta chain) came from a study of circulating CD8 cells and anti-PD-1 response in melanoma. Study results and caveats: Tumor reactivity was tested by peptide assays on expanded sorted subsets.

Using about 15 ng of total RNA, TCR libraries were made with the QIAseq Immune Repertoire TCR panel. One entry per CDR3 protein, called by TCRdb with MiXCR from the reads. The table has about 380 distinct CDR3 sequences, about 7% seen once. This clonotype qualifies as medium-sized. Its target is unknown. CDR3 length: 15 residues. Germline lookup yields CDR1 MNHEY and CDR2 SVGAGI. V trimming: 2 bases; J trimming: 6 bases; junction bases outside the gene matches: 5. Live CD3+CD8+TCRalphabeta+ cells were sorted into four subsets by PD-1 and/or TIGIT. Source: CD8+ T cells from PBMCs, taken at baseline or after one month of anti-PD-1 therapy (not recorded which). The chain employs TRBV6-5 and TRBJ2-3; 10 bases map to TRBD2. This receptor was identified in a human donor with melanoma. CDR3 sequence reads: CASSYLAGASDTQYF. CDR3 DNA sequence: TGTGCCAGCAGTTACCTAGCGGGAGCCTCTGATACGCAGTATTTT.